These 32 T cell receptor beta chains share one sample of origin, sequenced in a study of chemoradiotherapy in HPV16-positive cancers. Method: immunoSEQ multiplex PCR; TCRdb's copy keeps in-frame clones and lacks some. The top ten hold 2.5% to 3.5% of the sample, which has about 25,000 clones, around 94% seen once. The specimen was collected from a patient who underwent chemoradiotherapy. Receptors were obtained from a human donor with HPV-associated anogenital cancer.

The V gene is TRBV25-1, the J gene TRBJ2-1; 8 bases match TRBD1. The V and J ends lost 5 bases and 3 bases, in that order; junction bases with no gene match: 9. The CDR3 loop spans 16 amino acids. The germline gives CDR1 MGHDK, CDR2 SYGVNS. CDR3 sequence reads: CASSPITGTGYNEQFF. CDR3 coding DNA: TGTGCCAGCAGTCCTATAACCGGGACAGGCTACAATGAGCAGTTCTTC. The variable domain in full, completed from reference TRBV25-1 and TRBJ2-1, reads EADIYQTPRYLVIGTGKKITLECSQTMGHDKMYWYQQDPGMELHLIHYSYGVNSTEKGDLSSESTVSRIRTEHFPLTLESARPSHTSQYLCASSPITGTGYNEQFFGPGTRLTVL.

The rearrangement links TRBV5-1 to TRBJ1-5; possibly TRBD1 for D (6 bases). Germline V lookup: CDR1 SGHRS, CDR2 YFSETQ. CDR3 length: 14 residues. Trimming pared 0 bases from V and 7 bases from J, leaving 11 bases between. As DNA, the CDR3 is TGCGCCAGCAGCTTGGTTTCAGGGGACCAGCCCCAGCATTTT. Residues: CASSLVSGDQPQHF.

This chain uses TRBV7-2 with TRBJ1-3; 7 positions match TRBD1. CDR1 is SGHTA and CDR2 is FQGNSA in the germline V gene. The CDR3 has 16 amino acids. Unmatched junction bases numbered 5, after V lost 2 bases and J lost 1 base. The CDR3 DNA is TGTGCCAGCAGCTTAAGTGCAGGGGGGTCTGGAAACACCATATATTTT. Amino acid sequence: CASSLSAGGSGNTIYF.

This chain connects TRBV5-5 to TRBJ2-5; no clear D. The length of the CDR3 is 14 residues. CDR1 is SGHKS and CDR2 is YYEKEE in the germline V gene (reference sequence). The germline V and J ends were trimmed by 2 bases and 4 bases, with 12 bases remaining between them. The chain's CDR3 is CASSFFSVTETQYF. DNA of the CDR3: TGTGCCAGCAGCTTTTTTTCGGTGACAGAGACCCAGTACTTC.

A single count supports this clone. V is TRBV11-3 and J is TRBJ2-1; D gene ambiguous. Germline CDR1 is SGHNT and CDR2 is YENEEA. The CDR3 contains 14 residues. Trimming took off 0 bases at V and 2 bases at J, with 5 bases between the two ends. CDR3 residues: CASSLDGPYNEQFF. The CDR3 nucleotides read TGTGCCAGCAGCTTAGATGGCCCCTACAATGAGCAGTTCTTC.

The V call is TRBV27, the J call TRBJ2-7, with D perhaps TRBD1 (6 bases). CDR3 length: 13 amino acids. Germline V gene data show CDR1 as MNHEY and CDR2 as SMNVEV (reference sequence). V gave up 6 bases and J gave up 6 bases, with 15 bases separating them. CDR3 amino acids: CASSLNGQLEQYF. The CDR3 bases are TGTGCCAGCAGCCTAAACGGACAGCTCGAGCAGTACTTC.

The V call is TRBV6-1, the J call TRBJ1-3; D perhaps matches TRBD1 (5 bases). Looked up from germline, CDR1 is MNHNS and CDR2 is SASEGT. The CDR3 sequence is 14 residues long. V lost 8 bases to trimming and J lost 0 bases, with 11 bases between them. The CDR3 region has the DNA TGTGCCAGCCTTGACAGATTCTCTGGAAACACCATATATTTT. It yields the protein CASLDRFSGNTIYF.

The chain couples TRBV6-4 to TRBJ2-4, with D hard to call. Trimming stripped 0 bases from V and 0 bases from J, with 12 bases between. CDR1 and CDR2 from the germline V gene are MRHNA and SNTAGT. CDR3 length: 17 amino acids. The CDR3 coding sequence is TGTGCCAGCAGTGACTCGAGCCAACAGCTAGCCAAAAACATTCAGTACTTC. Translating gives CASSDSSQQLAKNIQYF.

The sample holds a few counts of this clone. This chain joins TRBV9 and TRBJ2-3, with 10 bases matching TRBD2. Looked up from germline, CDR1 is SGDLS and CDR2 is YYNGEE. The CDR3 length is 12 residues. The V and J ends lost 3 bases and 15 bases, in that order; junction bases with no gene match: 7. For the CDR3, the DNA is TGTGCCAGCAGCGCCCTAGCGGGAGCCCTATATTTT. This translates into CASSALAGALYF.

The CDR3 reads CASSVGLFYEQYF. The CDR3 nucleotides are TGTGCCAGTAGTGTCGGACTTTTTTACGAGCAGTACTTC. V gene TRBV19 combines with J gene TRBJ2-7; a weak D match, TRBD2 (5 bases). CDR3 length equals 13 residues. Deletions cut 5 bases from V and 4 bases from J, with 12 bases between. In germline, CDR1 is LNHDA, CDR2 SQIVND (reference sequence). The whole variable domain, remainder taken from reference TRBV19 and TRBJ2-7, is DGGITQSPKYLFRKEGQNVTLSCEQNLNHDAMYWYRQDPGQGLRLIYYSQIVNDFQKGDIAEGYSVSREKKESFPLTVTSAQKNPTAFYLCASSVGLFYEQYFGPGTRLTVT.

V is TRBV28 and J is TRBJ2-7; D uncertain. This CDR3 has 14 amino acids. Germline-derived CDR1 and CDR2 are MDHEN and SYDVKM. V gave up 3 bases and J gave up 5 bases, with 14 bases separating them. In DNA form, the CDR3 reads TGTGCCAGCAGTTTGCCGGAAGGCAGGAACGAGCAGTACTTC. Protein sequence: CASSLPEGRNEQYF.

The rearrangement uses TRBV9 and TRBJ1-2; D possibly corresponds to TRBD1 (6 bases). The V gene's germline CDR1 is SGDLS and CDR2 YYNGEE. The CDR3 has 15 residues. V was cut by 3 bases and J by 4 bases, with 16 bases left in between. CDR3 sequence: CASSARGRGSYGYTF. CDR3 nucleotide sequence: TGTGCCAGCAGCGCCCGAGGCAGGGGATCCTATGGCTACACCTTC.

This clone was counted once. The chain joins TRBV5-1 to TRBJ2-7, with D possibly being TRBD1 (6 bases). CDR1 and CDR2 from the germline V gene are SGHRS and YFSETQ. CDR3 length equals 14 residues. The ends were cut back, 2 bases at V and 5 bases at J, with 14 bases in the middle. CDR3 protein: CASSFSEPGDEQYF. For the CDR3, the DNA is TGCGCCAGCAGCTTCTCAGAACCAGGGGACGAGCAGTACTTC.

The chain uses TRBV28 and TRBJ1-5; 8 bases align to TRBD1. Per germline, CDR1 MDHEN and CDR2 SYDVKM. This CDR3 is 14 amino acids long. J was trimmed by 2 bases and V by 6 bases; bases with no gene match: 3. CDR3 bases: TGTGCCAGCAGGCCGGGACAGGGCAATCAGCCCCAGCATTTT. Amino acid sequence: CASRPGQGNQPQHF. Complete variable domain (other parts from reference TRBV28 and TRBJ1-5): DVKVTQSSRYLVKRTGEKVFLECVQDMDHENMFWYRQDPGLGLRLIYFSYDVKMKEKGDIPEGYSVSREKKERFSLILESASTNQTSMYLCASRPGQGNQPQHFGDGTRLSIL.

V usage is TRBV2 and J usage is TRBJ2-7, with D possibly being TRBD1 (5 bases). Germline CDR1 is SNHLY and CDR2 is FYNNEI. This CDR3 is built from 15 residues. V lost 6 bases to trimming and J lost 5 bases, with 20 bases between them. CDR3 in amino acids: CASRSGQGSSHEQYF. The DNA for the CDR3 is TGTGCCAGCAGGTCAGGGCAGGGTTCTTCCCACGAGCAGTACTTC.

This chain uses TRBV7-9 with TRBJ2-1, with D uncertain. The CDR3 covers 16 residues. The V gene's germline CDR1 is SEHNR and CDR2 FQNEAQ (reference sequence). With 1 base removed from V and 7 bases from J, the gap between germline ends came to 17 bases. This CDR3 reads CASSLGDPETQNEQFF. The DNA for the CDR3 is TGTGCCAGCAGCTTAGGTGATCCGGAGACTCAGAATGAGCAGTTCTTC. The full variable domain, its missing parts supplied by reference TRBV7-9 and TRBJ2-1, is DTGVSQNPRHKITKRGQNVTFRCDPISEHNRLYWYRQTLGQGPEFLTYFQNEAQLEKSRLLSDRFSAERPKGSFSTLEIQRTEQGDSAMYLCASSLGDPETQNEQFFGPGTRLTVL.

This chain connects TRBV28 to TRBJ2-5; 10 bases map to TRBD2. This CDR3 has 16 residues. Trimming took 5 bases from V and 4 from J; bases not matched to a gene: 10. The germline V gene has CDR1 MDHEN and CDR2 SYDVKM. Written as DNA, the CDR3 is TGTGCCAGCAGTCCGGCACAGGCTAGCGGGAGAGAGACCCAGTACTTC. Protein: CASSPAQASGRETQYF.

The chain has TRBV6-1 and TRBJ1-2; no clear D. The V gene lost 4 bases and the J gene lost 2 bases, with 8 bases spanning the gap. The germline V gene has CDR1 MNHNS and CDR2 SASEGT. CDR3 length equals 13 residues. The DNA of the CDR3 is TGTGCCAGCAGTGTGCGGGTGAACTATGGCTACACCTTC. Translated: CASSVRVNYGYTF.

The chain carries TRBV10-3 and TRBJ2-1, with 11 nucleotides matching TRBD2. This CDR3 comprises 15 residues. The germline V gene has CDR1 ENHRY and CDR2 SYGVKD. V dropped 10 bases and J dropped 4; count of bases not matched to a gene: 9. The chain's CDR3 is CATGFSGRDYNEQFF. CDR3 DNA sequence: TGTGCCACCGGATTTAGCGGGAGGGATTACAATGAGCAGTTCTTC.

J is TRBJ2-1 and V is TRBV6-5, with 9 bases aligning to TRBD2. This CDR3 comprises 15 residues. Looked up from germline, CDR1 is MNHEY and CDR2 is SVGAGI. V was pared by 5 bases and J by 2 bases, with 4 bases of the junction left unmatched. In nucleotides, the CDR3 is TGTGCCAGCAGTGGTAAGCGGGAGGCCTACAATGAGCAGTTCTTC. This encodes CASSGKREAYNEQFF.

The chain has TRBV30 and TRBJ1-2; D unresolved. The CDR3 is 12 amino acids. Germline V gene data show CDR1 as GTSNPN and CDR2 as SVGIG (reference sequence). With 1 base removed from V and 3 bases from J, the gap between germline ends came to 6 bases. The CDR3 spells CAWSGNYYGYTF. The CDR3 bases are TGTGCCTGGAGTGGTAATTACTATGGCTACACCTTC. The entire variable domain, with the rest obtained from reference TRBV30 and TRBJ1-2, is as follows: SQTIHQWPATLVQPVGSPLSLECTVEGTSNPNLYWYRQAAGRGLQLLFYSVGIGQISSEVPQNLSASRPQDRQFILSSKKLLLSDSGFYLCAWSGNYYGYTFGSGTRLTVV.

This clone has a single count. This chain uses TRBV7-2 with TRBJ2-2, with 7 positions matching TRBD1. Unmatched junction bases numbered 2, after V lost 3 bases and J lost 1 base. CDR1 is SGHTA and CDR2 is FQGNSA in the germline V gene. CDR3 length: 15 residues. Written as DNA, the CDR3 is TGTGCCAGCAGCTTTCAGGGGGTGAACACCGGGGAGCTGTTTTTT. This gives the protein CASSFQGVNTGELFF.

The J gene is TRBJ1-5, the V gene TRBV30; 7 nucleotides match TRBD1. The V gene's germline CDR1 is GTSNPN and CDR2 SVGIG (reference sequence). V lost 0 bases to trimming and J lost 7 bases; unmatched junction nucleotides: 3. The CDR3 covers 13 residues. CDR3 bases: TGTGCCTGGAGTGTACAGGGGAACCAGCCCCAGCATTTT. This gives the protein CAWSVQGNQPQHF.

In its sample, this clone was seen once. V and J are TRBV10-3 and TRBJ2-6; perhaps D is TRBD1 or TRBD2 (5 bases each). Germline CDR1 reads ENHRY; CDR2 reads SYGVKD. There are 16 residues in the CDR3. The germline V and J ends were trimmed by 6 bases and 0 bases, with 12 bases remaining between them. The DNA for the CDR3 is TGTGCCATCAGAGAGGGGCCGACCTCTGGGGCCAACGTCCTGACTTTC. It translates to CAIREGPTSGANVLTF.

V and J are TRBV19 and TRBJ1-5; D is uncertain. The CDR3 extends over 12 amino acids. CDR1 and CDR2 (germline): LNHDA, SQIVND (reference sequence). Trimming pared 7 bases from V and 4 bases from J, leaving 8 bases between. Here the CDR3 DNA reads TGTGCCAGTAAGGACGGAAATCAGCCCCAGCATTTT. As protein: CASKDGNQPQHF.

The J gene is TRBJ2-7, the V gene TRBV28, with D hard to call. This CDR3 comprises 15 residues. Germline CDR1 MDHEN, CDR2 SYDVKM. Trimming shortened V by 4 bases and J by 0 bases, and 13 bases separated the two germline ends. The CDR3 DNA reads as TGTGCCAGCAGTTCCCGTGGACGGAGCTCCTACGAGCAGTACTTC. Translated, it gives CASSSRGRSSYEQYF.

The rearrangement uses TRBV6-5 and TRBJ2-6, with D unresolved. This CDR3 contains 14 residues. V gave up 6 bases and J gave up 3 bases, with 9 bases separating them. Per germline, CDR1 MNHEY and CDR2 SVGAGI. The CDR3 loop reads CASSPSFGANVLTF. CDR3 sequence (DNA): TGTGCCAGCAGCCCATCTTTTGGGGCCAACGTCCTGACTTTC.

V and J are TRBV28 and TRBJ2-3, with a possible D match to TRBD1 (5 bases). The CDR3 sequence is 16 residues long. The germline V gene encodes CDR1 MDHEN and CDR2 SYDVKM. Trimming left V 6 bases short and J 6 bases short, with 22 bases between. The CDR3 region is CASRSAGERGRDTQYF. CDR3 nucleotide sequence: TGTGCCAGCAGATCAGCTGGGGAAAGGGGAAGGGATACGCAGTATTTT.

The V call is TRBV10-2, the J call TRBJ1-1; a possible D gene is TRBD1 (5 bases). Trimming removed 0 bases from V and 10 bases from J, with 24 bases in between. The germline V gene encodes CDR1 WSHSY and CDR2 SAAADI. The CDR3 loop spans 17 amino acids. The CDR3 coding sequence is TGCGCCAGCAGTGAGTCGAGACCGGGACGAACGGGGGAAGGAGCTTTCTTT. Translated, it gives CASSESRPGRTGEGAFF.

The CDR3 loop reads CASTLKGTGELFF. CDR3 DNA sequence: TGTGCCAGCACCCTAAAGGGTACCGGGGAGCTGTTTTTT. The chain links TRBV6-5 to TRBJ2-2; D remains unclear. The CDR3 is 13 residues long. Trimming pared 7 bases from V and 5 bases from J, leaving 11 bases between. Per the germline V gene, CDR1 is MNHEY and CDR2 is SVGAGI.

The rearrangement uses TRBV2 and TRBJ2-7; D is possibly TRBD2 (5 bases). The CDR3 is 12 residues long. Germline-derived CDR1 and CDR2 are SNHLY and FYNNEI. Trimming shortened V by 4 bases and J by 6 bases, and 10 bases separated the two germline ends. The CDR3 coding sequence is TGTGCCAGCAGTGGGGCGGGCCCCGAGCAGTACTTC. Protein: CASSGAGPEQYF.

The chain employs TRBV2 and TRBJ2-1; 11 bases fit TRBD2. CDR3 length: 15 amino acids. Germline lookup yields CDR1 SNHLY and CDR2 FYNNEI. The J segment lost 6 bases and the V segment lost 4 bases, leaving 5 bases of the junction unmatched. DNA for the CDR3: TGTGCCAGCAGTGGGGTAGCGGGAGGGCTCAATGAGCAGTTCTTC. The encoded protein is CASSGVAGGLNEQFF.